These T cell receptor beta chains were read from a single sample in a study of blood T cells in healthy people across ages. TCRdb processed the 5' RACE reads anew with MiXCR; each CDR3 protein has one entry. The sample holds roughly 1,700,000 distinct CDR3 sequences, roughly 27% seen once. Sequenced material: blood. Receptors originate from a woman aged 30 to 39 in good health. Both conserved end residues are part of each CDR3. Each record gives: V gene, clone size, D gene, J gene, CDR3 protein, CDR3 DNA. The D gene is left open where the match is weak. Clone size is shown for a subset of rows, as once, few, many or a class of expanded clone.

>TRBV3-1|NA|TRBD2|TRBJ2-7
CASSQAGRGGGEQYF
TGTGCCAGCAGCCAAGCGGGCCGCGGGGGTGGCGAGCAGTACTTC
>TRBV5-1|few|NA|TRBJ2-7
CASSIRDGSSYEQYF
TGCGCCAGCAGCATACGGGACGGAAGCTCCTACGAGCAGTACTTC
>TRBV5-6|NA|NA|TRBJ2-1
CASSLWAADYNEQFF
TGTGCCAGCAGCTTGTGGGCGGCGGACTACAATGAGCAGTTCTTC
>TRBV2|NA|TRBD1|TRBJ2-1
CASSARDRGREQFF
TGTGCCAGCAGTGCTAGGGACAGGGGCCGTGAGCAGTTCTTC
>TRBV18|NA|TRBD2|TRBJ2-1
CASSPTTSGTSYNEQFF
TGTGCCAGCTCACCCACAACTAGCGGGACCTCCTATAATGAGCAGTTCTTC
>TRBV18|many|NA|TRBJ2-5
CASSDLRETQYF
TGTGCCAGCTCAGACCTCCGGGAGACCCAGTACTTC
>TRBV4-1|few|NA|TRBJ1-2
CASSQAGFAGYTF
TGCGCCAGCAGCCAAGCAGGGTTTGCTGGCTACACCTTC
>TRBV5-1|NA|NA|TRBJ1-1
CASSLTRGRTEAFF
TGCGCCAGCAGCCTTACCAGGGGAAGGACTGAAGCTTTCTTT
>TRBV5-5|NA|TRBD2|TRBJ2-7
CASSRTLAGAYEQYF
TGTGCCAGCAGCCGAACCTTAGCGGGCGCCTACGAGCAGTACTTC
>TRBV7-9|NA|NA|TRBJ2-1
CASSLGGYRANTPHEQFF
TGTGCCAGCAGCTTAGGTGGGTACCGGGCCAACACCCCGCATGAGCAGTTCTTC
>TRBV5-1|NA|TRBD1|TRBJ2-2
CASSSRTGIGTGELFF
TGCGCCAGCAGTTCACGGACAGGGATAGGCACCGGGGAGCTGTTTTTT
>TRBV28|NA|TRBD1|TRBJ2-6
CASSRTLGGSEISGANVLTF
TGTGCCAGCAGTAGAACACTAGGGGGCTCGGAGATCTCTGGGGCCAACGTCCTGACTTTC
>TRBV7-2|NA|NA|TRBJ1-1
CASSLGVGRTEAFF
TGTGCCAGCAGCTTAGGGGTAGGGCGCACTGAAGCTTTCTTT
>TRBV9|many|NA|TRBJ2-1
CASSQGNSDEQFF
TGTGCCAGCAGCCAAGGGAACTCAGATGAGCAGTTCTTC
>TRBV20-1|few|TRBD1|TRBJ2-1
CSAWRGTANNEQFF
TGCAGTGCTTGGCGTGGGACAGCCAACAATGAGCAGTTCTTC
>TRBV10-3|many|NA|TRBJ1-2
CAISGRWTASNYGYTF
TGTGCCATCAGTGGGCGTTGGACGGCCTCTAACTATGGCTACACCTTC
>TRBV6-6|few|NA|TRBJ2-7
CASSSPGRHSDEQYF
TGTGCCAGCAGTTCGCCGGGACGGCACTCCGACGAGCAGTACTTC
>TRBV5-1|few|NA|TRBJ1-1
CASSPLGVLEAFF
TGCGCCAGCAGCCCCCTGGGGGTCTTGGAAGCTTTCTTT
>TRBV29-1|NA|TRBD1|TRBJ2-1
CSVRQGASNEQFF
TGCAGCGTTAGACAGGGGGCTTCTAATGAGCAGTTCTTC
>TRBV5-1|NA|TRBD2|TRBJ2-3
CASSYVLGGADTQYF
TGCGCCAGCAGCTACGTTTTGGGAGGGGCAGATACGCAGTATTTT
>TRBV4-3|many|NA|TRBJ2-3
CASSQELQGDTQYF
TGCGCCAGCAGCCAGGAACTACAGGGAGATACGCAGTATTTT
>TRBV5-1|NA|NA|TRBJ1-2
CASSGQVVRGYTF
TGCGCCAGCAGCGGGCAGGTTGTACGGGGCTACACCTTC
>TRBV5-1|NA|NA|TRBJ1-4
CASSSRGEDEKLCF
TGCGCCAGCAGCTCTCGCGGGGAGGATGAAAAACTGTGTTTT
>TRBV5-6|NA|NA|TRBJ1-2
CASSYASYGYTF
TGTGCCAGCAGCTACGCCAGCTATGGCTACACCTTC